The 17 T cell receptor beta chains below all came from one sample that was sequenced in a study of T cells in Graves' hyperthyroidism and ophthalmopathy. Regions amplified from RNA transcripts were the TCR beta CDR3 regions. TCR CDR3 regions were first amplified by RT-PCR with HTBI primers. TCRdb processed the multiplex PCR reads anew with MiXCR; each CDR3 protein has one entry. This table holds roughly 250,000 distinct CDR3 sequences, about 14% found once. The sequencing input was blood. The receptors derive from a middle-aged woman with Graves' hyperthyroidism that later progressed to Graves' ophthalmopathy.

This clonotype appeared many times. This CDR3 reads CASSRTGREQYF. CDR3 nucleotide sequence: TGCGCCAGCAGCCGGACAGGACGCGAGCAGTACTTC. The chain is built from TRBV5-1 and TRBJ2-7; 7 bases agree with TRBD1. The ends lost 4 bases at V and 6 bases at J; junction bases unmatched: 4. Germline V gene data show CDR1 as SGHRS and CDR2 as YFSETQ. The CDR3 covers 12 residues.

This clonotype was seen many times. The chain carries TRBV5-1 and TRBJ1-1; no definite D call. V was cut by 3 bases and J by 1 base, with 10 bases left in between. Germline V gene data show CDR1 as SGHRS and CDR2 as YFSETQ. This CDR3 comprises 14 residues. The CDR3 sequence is CASSSGPSNTEAFF. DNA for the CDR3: TGCGCCAGCAGCTCTGGACCGTCGAACACTGAAGCTTTCTTT.

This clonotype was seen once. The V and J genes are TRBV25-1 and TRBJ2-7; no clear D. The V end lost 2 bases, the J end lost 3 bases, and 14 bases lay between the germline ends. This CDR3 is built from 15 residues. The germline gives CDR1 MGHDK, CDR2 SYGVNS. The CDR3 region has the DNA TGTGCCAGCAGTGAAGGTGGATCGGGCCTCTACGAGCAGTACTTC. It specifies CASSEGGSGLYEQYF.

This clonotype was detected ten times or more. The CDR3 DNA sequence: TGTGCCAGCAGTCACCGGGACCGGGAGACCCAGTACTTC. It encodes CASSHRDRETQYF. J is TRBJ2-5 and V is TRBV5-5; either TRBD1 or TRBD2 may supply D (5 bases each). CDR3 length: 13 amino acids. V lost 5 bases and J 5 bases, leaving 13 bases between the germline ends. Germline CDR1 and CDR2: SGHKS and YYEKEE (reference sequence). The full variable domain, rest sourced from reference TRBV5-5 and TRBJ2-5, is DAGVTQSPTHLIKTRGQQVTLRCSPISGHKSVSWYQQVLGQGPQFIFQYYEKEERGRGNFPDRFSARQFPNYSSELNVNALLLGDSALYLCASSHRDRETQYFGPGTRLLVL.

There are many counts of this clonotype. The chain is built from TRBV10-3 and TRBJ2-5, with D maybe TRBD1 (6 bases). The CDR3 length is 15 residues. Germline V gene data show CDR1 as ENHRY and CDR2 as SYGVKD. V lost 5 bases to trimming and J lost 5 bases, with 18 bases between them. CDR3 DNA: TGTGCCATCAGTCCCGGGACAAAAAGTAGGGAGACCCAGTACTTC. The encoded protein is CAISPGTKSRETQYF.

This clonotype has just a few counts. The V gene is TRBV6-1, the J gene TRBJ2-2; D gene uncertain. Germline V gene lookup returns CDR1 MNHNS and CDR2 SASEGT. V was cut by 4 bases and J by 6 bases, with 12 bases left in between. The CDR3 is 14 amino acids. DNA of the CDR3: TGTGCCAGCAGTGGAATTCTAATCCCCGGGGAGCTGTTTTTT. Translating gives CASSGILIPGELFF.

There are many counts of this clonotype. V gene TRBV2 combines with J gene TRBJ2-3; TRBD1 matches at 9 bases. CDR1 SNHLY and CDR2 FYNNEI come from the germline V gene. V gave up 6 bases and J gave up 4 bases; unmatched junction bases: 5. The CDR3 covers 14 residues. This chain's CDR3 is CASSRDRAPDTQYF. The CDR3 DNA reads TGTGCCAGCAGCAGGGACAGGGCCCCAGATACGCAGTATTTT. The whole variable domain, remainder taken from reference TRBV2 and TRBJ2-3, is EPEVTQTPSHQVTQMGQEVILRCVPISNHLYFYWYRQILGQKVEFLVSFYNNEISEKSEIFDDQFSVERPDGSNFTLKIRSTKLEDSAMYFCASSRDRAPDTQYFGPGTRLTVL.

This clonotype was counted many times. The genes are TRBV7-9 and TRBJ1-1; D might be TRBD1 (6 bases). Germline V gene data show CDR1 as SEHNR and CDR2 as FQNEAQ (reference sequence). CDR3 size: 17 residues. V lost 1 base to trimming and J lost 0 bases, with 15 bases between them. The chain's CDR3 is CASSLVPRDIMNTEAFF. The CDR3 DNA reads TGTGCCAGCAGCTTAGTCCCCCGGGACATTATGAACACTGAAGCTTTCTTT.

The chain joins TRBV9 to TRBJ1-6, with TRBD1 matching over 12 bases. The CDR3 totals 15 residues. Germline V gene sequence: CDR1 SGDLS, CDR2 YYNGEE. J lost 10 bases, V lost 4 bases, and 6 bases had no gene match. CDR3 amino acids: CASSPGTGGGSPLHF. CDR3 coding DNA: TGTGCCAGCAGCCCAGGGACAGGGGGCGGATCACCCCTCCACTTT.

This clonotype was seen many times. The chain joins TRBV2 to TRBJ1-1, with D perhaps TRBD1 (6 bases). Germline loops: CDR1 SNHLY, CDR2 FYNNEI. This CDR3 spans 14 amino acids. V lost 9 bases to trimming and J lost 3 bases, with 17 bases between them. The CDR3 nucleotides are TGTGCCAGACAAACAGGGCTCGAGGACACTGAAGCTTTCTTT. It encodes CARQTGLEDTEAFF.

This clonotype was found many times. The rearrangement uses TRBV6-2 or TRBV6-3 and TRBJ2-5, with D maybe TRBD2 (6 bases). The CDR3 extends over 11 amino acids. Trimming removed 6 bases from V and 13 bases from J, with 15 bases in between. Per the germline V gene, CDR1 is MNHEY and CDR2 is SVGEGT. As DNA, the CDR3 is TGTGCCAGCAGGTCTGGGCGGGGTTCGTACTTC. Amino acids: CASRSGRGSYF.

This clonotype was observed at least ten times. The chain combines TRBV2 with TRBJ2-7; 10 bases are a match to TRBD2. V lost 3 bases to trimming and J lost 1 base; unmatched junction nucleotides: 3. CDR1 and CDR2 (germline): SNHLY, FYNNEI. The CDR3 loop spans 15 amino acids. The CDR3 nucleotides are TGTGCCAGCAGTGATGGGACTAGCGCTTCCTACGAGCAGTACTTC. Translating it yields CASSDGTSASYEQYF.

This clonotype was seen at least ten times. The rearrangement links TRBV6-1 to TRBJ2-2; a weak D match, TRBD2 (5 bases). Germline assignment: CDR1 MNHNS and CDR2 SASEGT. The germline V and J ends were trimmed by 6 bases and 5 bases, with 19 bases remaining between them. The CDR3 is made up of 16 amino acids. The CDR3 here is CASSLYLERGTGELFF. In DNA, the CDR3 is TGTGCCAGCAGCCTTTACCTAGAACGAGGGACCGGGGAGCTGTTTTTT.

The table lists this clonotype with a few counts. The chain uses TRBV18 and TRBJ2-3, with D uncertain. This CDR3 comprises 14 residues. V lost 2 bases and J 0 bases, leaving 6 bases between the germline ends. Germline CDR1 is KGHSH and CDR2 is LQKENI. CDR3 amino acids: CASSPNYSTDTQYF. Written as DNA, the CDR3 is TGTGCCAGCTCACCAAACTACAGCACAGATACGCAGTATTTT.

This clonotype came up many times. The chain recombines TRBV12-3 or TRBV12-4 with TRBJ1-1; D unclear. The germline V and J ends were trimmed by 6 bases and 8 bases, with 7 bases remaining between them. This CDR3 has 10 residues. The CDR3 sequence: CASSTSEAFF. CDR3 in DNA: TGTGCCAGCAGCACCTCCGAAGCTTTCTTT.

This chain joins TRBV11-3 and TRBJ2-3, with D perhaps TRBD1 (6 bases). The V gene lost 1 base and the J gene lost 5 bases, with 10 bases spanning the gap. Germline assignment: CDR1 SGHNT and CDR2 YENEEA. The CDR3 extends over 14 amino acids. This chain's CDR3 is CASSLGGRGDTQYF. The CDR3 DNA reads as TGTGCCAGCAGCTTAGGCGGCAGGGGAGATACGCAGTATTTT.

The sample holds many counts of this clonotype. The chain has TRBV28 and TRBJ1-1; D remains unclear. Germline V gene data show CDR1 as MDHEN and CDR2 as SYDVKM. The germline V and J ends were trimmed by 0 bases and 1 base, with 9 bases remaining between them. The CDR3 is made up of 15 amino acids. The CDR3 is CASSLWVGSNTEAFF. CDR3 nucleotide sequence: TGTGCCAGCAGTTTATGGGTGGGTTCGAACACTGAAGCTTTCTTT.